Given below is one TCR beta chain in context. These data come from a study of preoperative IRX-2 immunotherapy in early breast cancer. Profiling relied on immunoSEQ multiplex PCR, and the TCRdb table lists in-frame clones only, not all of them. This table has around 3,000 clones, under 75% appearing once. The treatment is: preoperative locoregional IRX-2 cytokine immunotherapy. Patients received preoperative, locoregional IRX-2 cytokine immunotherapy in a phase Ib study. There are 14 residues in the CDR3. Trimming cost V 4 bases and J 6 bases, with 13 bases left between them. The germline V gene encodes CDR1 SGHRS and CDR2 YFSETQ.

The sequence was collected from a human donor with breast cancer. The chain is built from TRBV5-1 and TRBJ1-4, with D maybe TRBD1 (5 bases). Source: tumor tissue, taken before IRX-2 immunotherapy. CDR3: CASSVEGTDEKLFF. DNA of the CDR3: TGCGCCAGCAGCGTGGAGGGGACGGATGAAAAACTGTTTTTT. The full variable domain, its missing parts supplied by reference TRBV5-1 and TRBJ1-4, is KAGVTQTPRYLIKTRGQQVTLSCSPISGHRSVSWYQQTPGQGLQFLFEYFSETQRNKGNFPGRFSGRQFSNSRSEMNVSTLELGDSALYLCASSVEGTDEKLFFGSGTQLSVL.